The present TCR beta chain was sequenced within a study of post-analysis software for immune sequencing data. Study-wide context: Relapsing-remitting, secondary progressive and progressive-relapsing multiple sclerosis courses were included. Study findings and constraints: Those samples that were prepared in the same batch co-clustered strongly by F measure. Five or six TRBV segments appeared more often in patients than in controls, and TRBV5-6, TRBV5-1 and TRBV20-1 were among these.

Comment on this clonotype: The antigen is not known.

TCR beta libraries were prepared from cDNA with unique molecular identifiers. MiXCR was run by TCRdb on the PCR reads, yielding one entry per CDR3 protein. The table lists hundreds of thousands of distinct CDR3 sequences, around 64% of them singletons. Germline CDR1 reads DFQATT; CDR2 reads SNEGSKA (reference sequence). There are 14 residues in the CDR3. Trimming took 6 bases from V and 8 from J, leaving 20 bases between them. Specimen: blood. This TCR came from a girl between 2 and 10 years old with multiple sclerosis. The chain employs TRBV20-1 and TRBJ2-1; possibly TRBD1 for D (6 bases). The CDR3 DNA sequence: TGCAGTGCGGTACCGGGACCCCACAGGGATGAGCAGTTCTTC. As protein: CSAVPGPHRDEQFF.